The rows below give T cell receptor beta chains drawn from one sample of a study of cytomegalovirus exposure and HLA in healthy donors. The repertoire was sequenced with immunoSEQ multiplex PCR; TCRdb's copy has only in-frame clones and lacks some. Of 200,000 to 250,000 clones detected, roughly 80% appear once; the ten largest clones hold 1.7%. Input material: PBMCs. All receptors come from a man aged 45-65 years in good health and CMV-seronegative. The CDR3 runs from the conserved cysteine through the conserved F or W. Each record gives: clone size, V gene, J gene, D gene, CDR3 protein, CDR3 DNA. A D gene is named only where the DNA matches it firmly. Rows give clone size only sometimes, using once, few, many, or a class for an expanded clone.

abundance: -
v_gene: TRBV19
j_gene: TRBJ2-2
d_gene: -
CDR3aa: CASSMGRTNTGELFF
CDR3nt: TGTGCCAGTAGTATGGGTCGGACTAACACCGGGGAGCTGTTTTTT

abundance: -
v_gene: TRBV4-1
j_gene: TRBJ2-5
d_gene: TRBD2
CDR3aa: CASSQGWAGGETQYF
CDR3nt: TGCGCCAGCAGCCAAGGGTGGGCGGGAGGTGAGACCCAGTACTTC

abundance: -
v_gene: TRBV19
j_gene: TRBJ2-7
d_gene: TRBD1
CDR3aa: CARDRDSYEQYF
CDR3nt: TGTGCCAGGGACAGGGACTCCTACGAGCAGTACTTC

abundance: -
v_gene: TRBV4-1
j_gene: TRBJ2-2
d_gene: -
CDR3aa: CASSQVQGNTGELFF
CDR3nt: TGCGCCAGCAGCCAAGTACAGGGGAACACCGGGGAGCTGTTTTTT

abundance: -
v_gene: TRBV19
j_gene: TRBJ1-1
d_gene: -
CDR3aa: CASSNYRGVYTEAFF
CDR3nt: TGTGCCAGTAGTAATTATCGGGGGGTCTACACTGAAGCTTTCTTT

abundance: -
v_gene: TRBV27
j_gene: TRBJ2-3
d_gene: TRBD1
CDR3aa: CASSDRGLSTDTQYF
CDR3nt: TGTGCCAGCAGTGACAGGGGGCTCAGCACAGATACGCAGTATTTT

abundance: many
v_gene: TRBV4-1
j_gene: TRBJ1-2
d_gene: TRBD1
CDR3aa: CASSLKGTGVAQGGYTF
CDR3nt: TGCGCCAGCAGCCTGAAGGGCACAGGGGTCGCCCAGGGGGGCTACACCTTC

abundance: -
v_gene: TRBV5-6
j_gene: TRBJ2-1
d_gene: -
CDR3aa: CASSLFLGYEQFF
CDR3nt: TGTGCCAGCAGCTTGTTCTTGGGCTATGAGCAGTTCTTC

abundance: -
v_gene: TRBV27
j_gene: TRBJ1-5
d_gene: TRBD1
CDR3aa: CASSLTGEVHQPQHF
CDR3nt: TGTGCCAGCAGTTTGACAGGGGAGGTCCATCAGCCCCAGCATTTT

abundance: -
v_gene: TRBV14
j_gene: TRBJ1-6
d_gene: -
CDR3aa: CASSSGFNSPLHF
CDR3nt: TGTGCCAGCAGCTCAGGGTTTAATTCACCCCTCCACTTT

abundance: -
v_gene: TRBV7-6
j_gene: TRBJ2-7
d_gene: TRBD1
CDR3aa: CASSSGTGWPYEQYF
CDR3nt: TGTGCCAGCAGCTCAGGGACAGGGTGGCCCTACGAGCAGTACTTC

abundance: few
v_gene: TRBV7-9
j_gene: TRBJ2-7
d_gene: TRBD1
CDR3aa: CASSLPGGVYEQYF
CDR3nt: TGTGCCAGCAGCTTACCAGGGGGCGTTTACGAGCAGTACTTC

abundance: -
v_gene: TRBV7-9
j_gene: TRBJ1-5
d_gene: -
CDR3aa: CASSPDGGQPQHF
CDR3nt: TGTGCCAGCAGCCCAGATGGGGGGCAGCCCCAGCATTTT

abundance: -
v_gene: TRBV25-1
j_gene: TRBJ2-1
d_gene: -
CDR3aa: CASSGLSYNEQFF
CDR3nt: TGTGCCAGCAGTGGACTATCCTACAATGAGCAGTTCTTC

abundance: -
v_gene: TRBV6-1
j_gene: TRBJ2-7
d_gene: -
CDR3aa: CASSELVSLSYEQYF
CDR3nt: TGTGCCAGCAGTGAACTCGTATCTTTATCCTACGAGCAGTACTTC

abundance: -
v_gene: TRBV19
j_gene: TRBJ1-2
d_gene: -
CDR3aa: CASSIRETGHGYTF
CDR3nt: TGTGCCAGTAGTATACGGGAGACTGGGCATGGCTACACCTTC

abundance: -
v_gene: TRBV2
j_gene: TRBJ2-7
d_gene: -
CDR3aa: CASSEQDYEQYF
CDR3nt: TGTGCCAGCAGTGAACAGGACTACGAGCAGTACTTC

abundance: -
v_gene: TRBV7-2
j_gene: TRBJ2-2
d_gene: -
CDR3aa: CASSTRSGELFF
CDR3nt: TGTGCCAGCAGCACTAGGTCCGGGGAGCTGTTTTTT

abundance: -
v_gene: TRBV5-1
j_gene: TRBJ1-1
d_gene: -
CDR3aa: CASSSWGGNTEAFF
CDR3nt: TGCGCCAGCAGTTCCTGGGGGGGGAACACTGAAGCTTTCTTT

abundance: -
v_gene: TRBV5-8
j_gene: TRBJ2-7
d_gene: TRBD1
CDR3aa: CAGRDRGPYEQYF
CDR3nt: TGTGCCGGGCGGGACAGGGGCCCCTACGAGCAGTACTTC

abundance: -
v_gene: TRBV4-2
j_gene: TRBJ1-5
d_gene: -
CDR3aa: CASSQESYSNQPQHF
CDR3nt: TGTGCCAGCAGCCAAGAGAGTTATAGCAATCAGCCCCAGCATTTT

abundance: -
v_gene: TRBV4-1
j_gene: TRBJ1-1
d_gene: -
CDR3aa: CASSQGRGNTEAFF
CDR3nt: TGCGCCAGCAGCCAAGGCCGAGGGAACACTGAAGCTTTCTTT

abundance: -
v_gene: TRBV7-2
j_gene: TRBJ2-7
d_gene: -
CDR3aa: CASSLSAGYEQYF
CDR3nt: TGTGCCAGCAGCTTGAGCGCGGGGTACGAGCAGTACTTC

abundance: -
v_gene: TRBV19
j_gene: TRBJ1-1
d_gene: TRBD1
CDR3aa: CASSIASRGRTEAFF
CDR3nt: TGTGCCAGTAGTATAGCATCCAGGGGGCGAACTGAAGCTTTCTTT

abundance: -
v_gene: TRBV5-4
j_gene: TRBJ2-1
d_gene: -
CDR3aa: CASSLGTASAYNEQFF
CDR3nt: TGTGCCAGCAGCCTAGGTACGGCTAGCGCCTACAATGAGCAGTTCTTC

abundance: -
v_gene: TRBV6-5
j_gene: TRBJ1-5
d_gene: TRBD1
CDR3aa: CASSYDRGEGQPQHF
CDR3nt: TGTGCCAGCAGTTACGACAGGGGTGAAGGTCAGCCCCAGCATTTT

abundance: -
v_gene: TRBV6-5
j_gene: TRBJ2-7
d_gene: -
CDR3aa: CASSYFFGLGGEQYF
CDR3nt: TGTGCCAGCAGTTACTTTTTCGGCTTGGGGGGCGAGCAGTACTTC